This entry concerns a single T cell receptor beta chain. Antigen: not known. Generated by immunoSEQ multiplex PCR, the TCRdb table keeps only in-frame clones and is missing some. The sample comprises roughly 100,000 clones, over 80% of which are singletons, and approximately 8.4% rests with the top ten. The data belong to a study of PD-L1 blockade in urothelial cancer. Study context: Between 0 and 3 chemotherapy regimens preceded treatment for each patient.

As for time point: peripheral blood 6 weeks after treatment start. Patients' urothelial carcinoma was locally advanced or metastatic. Per the germline V gene, CDR1 is SQVTM and CDR2 is ANQGSEA. The V gene end was trimmed by 6 bases and the J gene end by 10 bases; junction bases not matched to a gene: 7. This CDR3 has 13 residues. Points from the study as a whole: Patients with below-median pretreatment blood clonality survived longer.

Specimen: PBMCs, collected around atezolizumab (anti-PD-L1) treatment. This sequence joins TRBV29-1 and TRBJ1-6; 9 bases are a match to TRBD1. The sequence came from a man aged 70 or older with urothelial cancer. CDR3 sequence: CSVSDRGGSPLHF. For the CDR3, the DNA is TGCAGCGTCTCGGACAGGGGAGGCTCACCCCTCCACTTT.